The 6 T cell receptor beta chains reported below all come from one sample, sequenced in a study of brain T cells in children with intractable seizures. Stated time point: blood from clinic visit 5 months post-surgery; TSC patient then seizure free. Sequenced by immunoSEQ multiplex PCR; TCRdb stores in-frame clones only, minus some. The table includes about 320,000 clones, approximately 93% detected once. Sequenced here: peripheral blood, sampled approximately 5 months after surgery. These receptors all come from a boy under three years old with tuberous sclerosis and intractable seizures.

Only one count was recorded for this clone. The J gene is TRBJ2-7, the V gene TRBV30; D is ambiguous. There are 12 residues in the CDR3. Germline CDR1 reads GTSNPN; CDR2 reads SVGIG (reference sequence). Trimming stripped 5 bases from V and 2 bases from J, with 10 bases between. The CDR3 here is CAWGGEAYEQYF. The CDR3 region has the DNA TGTGCCTGGGGCGGAGAGGCCTACGAGCAGTACTTC.

The chain uses TRBV19 and TRBJ1-5; maybe TRBD1 (6 bases). V gave up 5 bases and J gave up 2 bases, with 16 bases separating them. Germline V CDR1 and CDR2: LNHDA, SQIVND (reference sequence). CDR3 length: 16 residues. CDR3 region: CASSYLSGAGNQPQHF. In DNA form, the CDR3 reads TGTGCCAGTAGTTATTTGTCAGGGGCTGGCAATCAGCCCCAGCATTTT.

The genes are TRBV14 and TRBJ1-5; D uncertain. There are 12 residues in the CDR3. Trimming removed 3 bases from V and 0 bases from J, with 0 bases in between. Germline-derived CDR1 and CDR2 are SGHDN and FVKESK. CDR3 coding DNA: TGTGCCAGCAGCCATAGCAATCAGCCCCAGCATTTT. Protein sequence: CASSHSNQPQHF.

The chain is built from TRBV24-1 and TRBJ2-2; 10 positions match TRBD2. The V gene end was trimmed by 3 bases and the J gene end by 5 bases; junction bases not matched to a gene: 5. The CDR3 runs to 16 residues. Germline V CDR1 and CDR2: KGHDR, SFDVKD. The CDR3 sequence is CATSDPAGGETGELFF. CDR3 DNA: TGTGCCACCAGTGATCCAGCGGGAGGGGAGACCGGGGAGCTGTTTTTT.

The chain is built from TRBV30 and TRBJ1-4; D gene ambiguous. Trimming stripped 4 bases from V and 7 bases from J, with 19 bases between. Germline V gene lookup returns CDR1 GTSNPN and CDR2 SVGIG (reference sequence). There are 15 residues in the CDR3. The CDR3 nucleotides are TGTGCCTGGACAGCAGGTCGTACCGATGGTGAAAAACTGTTTTTT. This gives the protein CAWTAGRTDGEKLFF.

This rearrangement joins TRBV19 to TRBJ2-1; possible D gene TRBD2, 6 bases. Germline CDR1 is LNHDA and CDR2 is SQIVND (reference sequence). The V end lost 0 bases, the J end lost 3 bases, and 12 bases lay between the germline ends. This CDR3 region has 16 residues. The CDR3 region has the DNA TGTGCCAGTAGTATAGATCTAGCGACTGTCTACAATGAGCAGTTCTTC. It specifies CASSIDLATVYNEQFF.